Below, 14 T cell receptor beta chains from the same sample are listed, as sequenced in a study of control samples from healthy donors and cancer patients. The assay was immunoSEQ multiplex PCR, and TCRdb's table has in-frame clones only and misses some. Seen here are roughly 450,000 clones, over 75% observed once, and the top ten hold 5.5% to 7.5%. The material sequenced was PBMCs. The origin of the receptors is a man aged 40-49 years with head and neck cancer.

This rearrangement joins TRBV11-2 to TRBJ2-1; 9 nucleotides line up with TRBD1. CDR1 is SGHAT and CDR2 is FQNNGV in the germline V gene. The junction had 8 bases not matched to a gene; V was cut back by 6 bases and J by 8 bases. This CDR3 region has 14 residues. As DNA, the CDR3 is TGTGCCAGCAGTAGGGGACAGGGTTTCGATGAGCAGTTCTTC. Its translation is CASSRGQGFDEQFF.

The chain links TRBV20-1 to TRBJ1-2; D not certain. V was trimmed by 5 bases and J by 7 bases, leaving 11 bases between them. The germline V gene has CDR1 DFQATT and CDR2 SNEGSKA (reference sequence). This CDR3 comprises 11 residues. In DNA, the CDR3 is TGCAGTGCTTACCGGGCCGGTGGCTACACCTTC. The encoded protein is CSAYRAGGYTF.

This clone was seen just once. The V call is TRBV7-6, the J call TRBJ2-1, with unresolved D. V lost 3 bases to trimming and J lost 8 bases, with 8 bases between them. Germline V CDR1 and CDR2: SGHVS, FNYEAQ. The CDR3 length is 12 residues. CDR3 bases: TGTGCCAGCAGCTTGAAGCGCGATGAGCAGTTCTTC. Amino acids: CASSLKRDEQFF.

This clone was counted between two and nine times. The V and J genes are TRBV18 and TRBJ1-5; TRBD1 aligns across 9 bases. V shed 6 bases, J shed 6 bases, and the junction held 6 bases outside the gene matches. Per the germline V gene, CDR1 is KGHSH and CDR2 is LQKENI. The CDR3 is 14 amino acids. Here the CDR3 reads CASSLTGGSQPQHF. The CDR3 DNA reads TGTGCCAGCTCGCTTACAGGGGGCTCTCAGCCCCAGCATTTT.

V usage is TRBV9 and J usage is TRBJ2-3, with D perhaps TRBD1 or TRBD2 (7 bases each). CDR3 length equals 16 residues. CDR1 and CDR2 (germline): SGDLS, YYNGEE. Trimming removed 0 bases at V and 3 bases at J, with 14 bases between. The CDR3 loop reads CASSVARQGGTDTQYF. CDR3 in DNA: TGTGCCAGCAGCGTAGCTCGGCAGGGGGGGACAGATACGCAGTATTTT.

The chain recombines TRBV27 with TRBJ2-1; no clear D. V gave up 6 bases and J gave up 2 bases, with 8 bases separating them. Per germline, CDR1 MNHEY and CDR2 SMNVEV (reference sequence). The CDR3 is 13 amino acids. CDR3 protein: CASSLPPYNEQFF. The CDR3, as DNA: TGTGCCAGCAGCTTACCGCCCTACAATGAGCAGTTCTTC.

V and J are TRBV9 and TRBJ1-2; unclear D gene. Trimming shortened V by 4 bases and J by 0 bases, and 7 bases separated the two germline ends. Germline loops: CDR1 SGDLS, CDR2 YYNGEE. This CDR3 has 13 amino acids. The CDR3, as DNA: TGTGCCAGCAGCCCCCGCACTAACTATGGCTACACCTTC. This translates into CASSPRTNYGYTF.

On this clone: Other nucleotide sequences in the sample specify the same CDR3. The CDR3 protein is CASSITGNYGYTF. CDR3 nucleotide sequence: TGTGCCAGTAGTATCACAGGGAACTATGGCTACACCTTC. V gene TRBV19 combines with J gene TRBJ1-2, with a tentative D call TRBD1 (6 bases). This CDR3 comprises 13 residues. The V gene lost 3 bases and the J gene lost 2 bases, with 7 bases spanning the gap. Germline assignment: CDR1 LNHDA and CDR2 SQIVND (reference sequence). Full variable domain (remainder filled in from reference TRBV19 and TRBJ1-2): DGGITQSPKYLFRKEGQNVTLSCEQNLNHDAMYWYRQDPGQGLRLIYYSQIVNDFQKGDIAEGYSVSREKKESFPLTVTSAQKNPTAFYLCASSITGNYGYTFGSGTRLTVV.

The chain joins TRBV3-1 (or the pseudogene TRBV3-2) to TRBJ2-1; D is undetermined. V was pared by 9 bases and J by 4 bases, with 28 bases between. This CDR3 has 18 amino acids. Germline CDR1 and CDR2: LGHDT and YNNKEL (reference sequence). The chain's CDR3 is CARKALNSATPTYNEQFF. In DNA, the CDR3 is TGTGCCAGGAAAGCTTTAAACTCAGCCACTCCCACATACAATGAGCAGTTCTTC.

V gene TRBV7-9 combines with J gene TRBJ1-5; the D gene is possibly TRBD1 (6 bases). The germline gives CDR1 SEHNR, CDR2 FQNEAQ (reference sequence). The CDR3 consists of 15 residues. The germline V and J ends were trimmed by 2 bases and 5 bases, with 13 bases remaining between them. The CDR3 DNA follows: TGTGCCAGCAGCTTAACGACGGGGGGCGATCAGCCCCAGCATTTT. Encoded protein: CASSLTTGGDQPQHF.

V gene TRBV11-3 combines with J gene TRBJ1-1; D gene uncertain. Germline CDR1 SGHNT, CDR2 YENEEA. The CDR3 totals 13 residues. V was clipped by 3 bases and J by 1 base, with 6 bases between them. The CDR3 reads CASSFTPNTEAFF. Here the CDR3 DNA reads TGTGCCAGCAGCTTCACACCGAACACTGAAGCTTTCTTT.

V and J are TRBV19 and TRBJ1-1; 9 nucleotides match TRBD1. The V gene end was trimmed by 5 bases and the J gene end by 2 bases; junction bases not matched to a gene: 12. The germline V gene has CDR1 LNHDA and CDR2 SQIVND (reference sequence). The CDR3 totals 17 residues. The CDR3 sequence is CASSPLGQGIRNTEAFF. DNA of the CDR3: TGTGCCAGTAGTCCCTTAGGACAGGGGATAAGAAACACTGAAGCTTTCTTT.

CDR3: CASSLQRDSPLHF. CDR3 coding DNA: TGTGCCAGCAGTCTCCAAAGGGACTCACCCCTCCACTTT. This chain joins TRBV7-9 and TRBJ1-6; the D gene is possibly TRBD1 (5 bases). The germline CDR1 and CDR2 sequences are SEHNR and FQNEAQ (reference sequence). V was shortened by 6 bases and J by 10 bases, with 13 bases between the two germline ends. This CDR3 has 13 residues.

The V and J genes are TRBV4-2 and TRBJ2-7, with TRBD1 matching over 9 bases. Per germline, CDR1 LGHNA and CDR2 YNFKEQ. V lost 4 bases, J lost 6 bases, and 10 bases stayed unmatched. This CDR3 has 15 residues. CDR3 bases: TGTGCCAGCAGCCTTTCGGACAGGGGAGGAGGCGAGCAGTACTTC. Translating gives CASSLSDRGGGEQYF.